This T cell receptor (beta chain) was sequenced in a study of T cell responses to AZD1222 COVID-19 vaccine. To note about this clone: Its antigen is currently unknown.

Produced via immunoSEQ multiplex PCR; TCRdb's table is partial and in-frame only. The sample holds fewer than 150,000 clones; nearly 90% are singletons and the top ten take around 9.5%. V lost 0 bases to trimming and J lost 10 bases, with 19 bases between them. The CDR3 has 16 residues. Germline V gene sequence: CDR1 MNHEY, CDR2 SVGAGI. Regarding the study as a whole: Breadth and depth of Spike-specific TCRs rose after two AZD1222 doses.

The TCR sequence derives from an adult who received the AZD1222 COVID-19 vaccine. The chain joins TRBV6-5 to TRBJ2-4; D unresolved. Here the sequenced sample was peripheral blood, taken 28 days after the second AZD1222 dose. CDR3 sequence reads: CASSYSRIAIPRIQYF. The CDR3 coding sequence is TGTGCCAGCAGTTACTCGAGGATCGCGATCCCCAGGATTCAGTACTTC.